The present T cell receptor (beta chain) was sequenced within a study of CD8+CD57+ T cells in acquired aplastic anemia. Study findings and constraints: It was found that some 31 CD8+ CDR3 sequences were shared between patients and controls. In CD8+ cells, Simpson's diversity showed no significant difference between patients and controls.

TCR beta VDJ and CDR3 were profiled, and genomic DNA was the template. TCRdb re-called the reads through MiXCR, storing one row per CDR3 protein. The profile shows about 160,000 distinct CDR3 sequences, 40% to 55% of them singletons. CD8+CD57+ cell expansion had been shown by flow cytometry in patients chosen for sequencing. V lost 10 bases to trimming and J lost 4 bases, with 16 bases between them. The length of the CDR3 is 14 residues. Germline CDR1 and CDR2: MDHEN and SYDVKM. This clonotype was recorded at least ten times. Its specificity is not known. The clonotype was recovered from a human donor with aplastic anemia. V and J are TRBV28 and TRBJ1-4; D gene unclear. The sequenced sample consisted of sorted CD4+, CD8+, or CD8+CD57+ T cells (not recorded which) from PBMCs. In DNA, the CDR3 is TGTGCCACCGGTCCTGGCAGCCGTAATGAAAAACTGTTTTTT. It codes for CATGPGSRNEKLFF.